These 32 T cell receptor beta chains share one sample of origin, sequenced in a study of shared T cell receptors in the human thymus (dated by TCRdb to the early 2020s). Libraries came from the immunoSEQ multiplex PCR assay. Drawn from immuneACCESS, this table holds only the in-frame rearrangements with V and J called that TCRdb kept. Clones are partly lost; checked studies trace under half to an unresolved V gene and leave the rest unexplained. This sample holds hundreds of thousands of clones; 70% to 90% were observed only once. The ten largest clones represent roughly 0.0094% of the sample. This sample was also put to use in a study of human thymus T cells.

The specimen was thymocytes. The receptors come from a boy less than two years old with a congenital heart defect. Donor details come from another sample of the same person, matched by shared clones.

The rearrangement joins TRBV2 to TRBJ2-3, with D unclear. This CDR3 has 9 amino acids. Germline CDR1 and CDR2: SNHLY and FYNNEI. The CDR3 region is CVRGDTQYF. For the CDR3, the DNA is TGTGTGCGTGGAGATACGCAGTATTTT.

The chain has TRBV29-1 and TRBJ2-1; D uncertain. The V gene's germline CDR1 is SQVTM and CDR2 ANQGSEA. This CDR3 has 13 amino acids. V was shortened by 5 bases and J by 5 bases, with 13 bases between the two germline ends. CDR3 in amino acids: CSVYYMENNEQFF. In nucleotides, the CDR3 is TGCAGCGTTTACTACATGGAAAACAATGAGCAGTTCTTC.

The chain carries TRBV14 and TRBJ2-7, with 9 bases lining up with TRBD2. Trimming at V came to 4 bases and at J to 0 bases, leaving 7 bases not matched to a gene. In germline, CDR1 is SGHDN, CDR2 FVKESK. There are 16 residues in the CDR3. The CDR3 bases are TGTGCCAGCAGCCCCCAGACTAGCGGCACCTCCTACGAGCAGTACTTC. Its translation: CASSPQTSGTSYEQYF.

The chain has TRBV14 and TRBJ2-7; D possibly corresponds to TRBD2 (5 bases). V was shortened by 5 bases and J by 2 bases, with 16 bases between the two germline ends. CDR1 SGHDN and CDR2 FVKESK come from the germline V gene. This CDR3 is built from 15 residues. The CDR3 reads CASSLMGDHTYEQYF. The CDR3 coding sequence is TGTGCCAGCAGCTTGATGGGAGACCATACCTACGAGCAGTACTTC.

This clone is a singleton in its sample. This CDR3 is CASIPAGKGAMNTEAFF. CDR3 coding DNA: TGTGCCAGCATTCCGGCGGGGAAGGGGGCCATGAACACTGAAGCTTTCTTT. V is TRBV28 and J is TRBJ1-1, with 7 bases lining up with TRBD1. The CDR3 length is 17 residues. Trimming at V came to 7 bases and at J to 0 bases, leaving 14 bases not matched to a gene. CDR1 MDHEN and CDR2 SYDVKM come from the germline V gene.

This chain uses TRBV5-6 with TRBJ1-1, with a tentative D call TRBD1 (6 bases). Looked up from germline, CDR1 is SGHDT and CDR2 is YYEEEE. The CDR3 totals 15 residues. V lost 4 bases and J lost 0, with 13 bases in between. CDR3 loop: CASSKQGHLNTEAFF. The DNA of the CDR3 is TGTGCCAGCAGCAAGCAGGGACATTTGAACACTGAAGCTTTCTTT.

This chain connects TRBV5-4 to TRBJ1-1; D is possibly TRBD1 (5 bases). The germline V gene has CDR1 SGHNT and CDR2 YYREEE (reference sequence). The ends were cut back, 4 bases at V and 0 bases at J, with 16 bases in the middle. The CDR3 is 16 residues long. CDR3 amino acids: CASSDGGTRMNTEAFF. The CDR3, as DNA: TGTGCCAGCAGCGACGGGGGGACGCGGATGAACACTGAAGCTTTCTTT.

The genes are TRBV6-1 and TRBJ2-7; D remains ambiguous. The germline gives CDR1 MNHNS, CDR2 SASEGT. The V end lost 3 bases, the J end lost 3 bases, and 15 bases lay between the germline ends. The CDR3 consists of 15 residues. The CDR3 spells CASSDRLASYYEQYF. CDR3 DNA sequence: TGTGCCAGCAGTGACAGATTAGCTTCCTACTACGAGCAGTACTTC.

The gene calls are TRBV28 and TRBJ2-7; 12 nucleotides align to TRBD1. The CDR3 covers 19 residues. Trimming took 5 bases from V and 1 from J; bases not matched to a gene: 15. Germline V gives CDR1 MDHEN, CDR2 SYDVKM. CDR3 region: CASSRRRDRGLRLSYEQYF. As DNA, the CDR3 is TGTGCCAGCAGTAGGAGACGGGACAGGGGGCTTCGGTTGTCCTACGAGCAGTACTTC.

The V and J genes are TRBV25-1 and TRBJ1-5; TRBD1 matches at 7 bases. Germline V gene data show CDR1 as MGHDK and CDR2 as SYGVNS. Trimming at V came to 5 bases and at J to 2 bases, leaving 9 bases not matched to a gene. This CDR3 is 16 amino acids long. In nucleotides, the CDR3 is TGTGCCAGCAGTCCTAAGACAGGGCTGCGCAATCAGCCCCAGCATTTT. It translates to CASSPKTGLRNQPQHF. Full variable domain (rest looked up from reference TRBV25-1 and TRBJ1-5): EADIYQTPRYLVIGTGKKITLECSQTMGHDKMYWYQQDPGMELHLIHYSYGVNSTEKGDLSSESTVSRIRTEHFPLTLESARPSHTSQYLCASSPKTGLRNQPQHFGDGTRLSIL.

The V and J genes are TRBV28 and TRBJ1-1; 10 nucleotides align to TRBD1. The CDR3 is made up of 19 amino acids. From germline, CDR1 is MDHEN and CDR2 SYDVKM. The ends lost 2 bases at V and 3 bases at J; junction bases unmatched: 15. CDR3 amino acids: CASSLIPRDRGGVDTEAFF. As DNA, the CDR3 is TGTGCCAGCAGTTTAATCCCCCGGGACAGGGGAGGGGTGGACACTGAAGCTTTCTTT.

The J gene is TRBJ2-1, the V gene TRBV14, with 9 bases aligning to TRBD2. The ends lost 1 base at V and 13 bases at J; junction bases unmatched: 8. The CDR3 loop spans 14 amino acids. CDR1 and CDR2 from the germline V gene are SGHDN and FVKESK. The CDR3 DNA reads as TGTGCCAGCAGCCAAGGCCGACTAGCGGAGGAACAGTTCTTC. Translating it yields CASSQGRLAEEQFF.

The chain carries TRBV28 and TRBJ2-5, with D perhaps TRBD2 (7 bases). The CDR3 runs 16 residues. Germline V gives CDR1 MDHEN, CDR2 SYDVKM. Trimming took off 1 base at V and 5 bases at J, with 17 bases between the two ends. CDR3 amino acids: CASSLSGGRKYETQYF. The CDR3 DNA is TGTGCCAGCAGTTTATCCGGGGGGCGTAAATACGAGACCCAGTACTTC.

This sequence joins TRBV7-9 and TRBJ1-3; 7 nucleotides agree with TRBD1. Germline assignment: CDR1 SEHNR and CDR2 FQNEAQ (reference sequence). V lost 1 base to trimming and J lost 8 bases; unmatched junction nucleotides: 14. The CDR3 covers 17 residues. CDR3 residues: CASSLVNRQGVKDTIYF. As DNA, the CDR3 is TGTGCCAGCAGCTTAGTAAACCGACAGGGCGTGAAGGACACCATATATTTT.

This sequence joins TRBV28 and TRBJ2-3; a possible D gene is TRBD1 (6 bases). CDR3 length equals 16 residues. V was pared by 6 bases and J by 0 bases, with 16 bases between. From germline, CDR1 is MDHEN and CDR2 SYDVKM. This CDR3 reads CASSSGQSPSTDTQYF. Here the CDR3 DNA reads TGTGCCAGCAGCAGTGGACAGTCACCTAGCACAGATACGCAGTATTTT.

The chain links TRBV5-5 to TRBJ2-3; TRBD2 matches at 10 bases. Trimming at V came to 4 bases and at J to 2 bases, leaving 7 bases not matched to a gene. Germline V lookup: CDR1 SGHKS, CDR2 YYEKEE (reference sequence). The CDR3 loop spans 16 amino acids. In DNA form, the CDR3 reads TGTGCCAGCAGCAGAAGCGGGGGGGCCCTCACAGATACGCAGTATTTT. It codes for CASSRSGGALTDTQYF.

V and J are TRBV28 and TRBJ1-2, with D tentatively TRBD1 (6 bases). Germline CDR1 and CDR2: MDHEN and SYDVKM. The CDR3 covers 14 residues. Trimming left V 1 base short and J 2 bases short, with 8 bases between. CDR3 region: CASSLSGENYGYTF. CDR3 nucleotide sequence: TGTGCCAGCAGTTTATCAGGGGAAAACTATGGCTACACCTTC.

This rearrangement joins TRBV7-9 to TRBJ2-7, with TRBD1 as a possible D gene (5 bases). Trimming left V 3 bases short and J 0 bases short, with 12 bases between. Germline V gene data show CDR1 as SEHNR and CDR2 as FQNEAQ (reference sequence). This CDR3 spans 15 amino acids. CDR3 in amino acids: CASSFRGISSYEQYF. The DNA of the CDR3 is TGTGCCAGCAGCTTTAGGGGCATTAGCTCCTACGAGCAGTACTTC.

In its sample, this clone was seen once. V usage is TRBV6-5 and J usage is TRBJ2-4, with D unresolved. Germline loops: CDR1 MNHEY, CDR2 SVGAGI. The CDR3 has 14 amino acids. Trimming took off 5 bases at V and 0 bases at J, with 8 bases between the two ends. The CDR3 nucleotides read TGTGCCAGCAGTCCGACTTTAGCCAAAAACATTCAGTACTTC. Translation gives CASSPTLAKNIQYF.

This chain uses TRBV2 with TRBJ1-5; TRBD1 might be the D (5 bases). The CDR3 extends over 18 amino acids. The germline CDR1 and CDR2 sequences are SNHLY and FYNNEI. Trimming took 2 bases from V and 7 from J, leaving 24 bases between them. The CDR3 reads CASSESGYGRVRNQPQHF. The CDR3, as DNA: TGTGCCAGCAGTGAATCAGGGTACGGTCGCGTCCGTAACCAGCCCCAGCATTTT.

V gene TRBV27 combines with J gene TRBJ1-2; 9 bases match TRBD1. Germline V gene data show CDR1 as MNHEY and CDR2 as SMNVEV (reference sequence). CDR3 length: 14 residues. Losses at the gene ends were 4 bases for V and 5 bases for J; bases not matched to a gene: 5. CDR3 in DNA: TGTGCCAGCAGTTCGTACGGGACAGGGTATGGCTACACCTTC. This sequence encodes CASSSYGTGYGYTF.

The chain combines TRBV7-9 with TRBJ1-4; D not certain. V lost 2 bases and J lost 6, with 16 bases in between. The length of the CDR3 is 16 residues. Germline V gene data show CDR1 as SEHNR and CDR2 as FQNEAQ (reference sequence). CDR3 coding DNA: TGTGCCAGCAGCTTACCGCGGGAAGGGAAGGATGAAAAACTGTTTTTT. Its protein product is CASSLPREGKDEKLFF.

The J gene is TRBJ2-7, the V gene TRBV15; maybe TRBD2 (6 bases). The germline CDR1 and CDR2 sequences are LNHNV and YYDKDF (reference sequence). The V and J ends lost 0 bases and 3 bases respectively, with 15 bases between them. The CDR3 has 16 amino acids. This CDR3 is CATSREGRGEDYEQYF. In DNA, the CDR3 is TGTGCCACCAGCAGAGAGGGGCGGGGAGAGGACTACGAGCAGTACTTC.

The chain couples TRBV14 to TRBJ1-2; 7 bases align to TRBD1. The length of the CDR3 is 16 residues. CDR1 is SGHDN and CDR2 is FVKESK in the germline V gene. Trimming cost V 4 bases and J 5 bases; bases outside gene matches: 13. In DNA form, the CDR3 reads TGTGCCAGCAGCCGGAACGAACAGGGGAATGGGTATGGCTACACCTTC. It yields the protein CASSRNEQGNGYGYTF.

The CDR3, as DNA: TGTGCCAGCAGTGAAGGGGCGGGGCTAGCGGGAATCTACGAGCAGTACTTC. It codes for CASSEGAGLAGIYEQYF. The V gene is TRBV6-1, the J gene TRBJ2-5; TRBD2 aligns across 9 bases. Matching the DNA end better, TRBJ2-7 makes the J call doubtful. There are 17 residues in the CDR3. Per the germline V gene, CDR1 is MNHNS and CDR2 is SASEGT.

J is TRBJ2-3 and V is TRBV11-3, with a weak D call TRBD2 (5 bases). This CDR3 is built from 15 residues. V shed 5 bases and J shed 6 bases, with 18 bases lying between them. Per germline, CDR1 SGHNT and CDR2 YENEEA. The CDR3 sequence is CASSKARDRPDTQYF. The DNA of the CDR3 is TGTGCCAGCAGCAAAGCCCGGGATCGGCCCGATACGCAGTATTTT.

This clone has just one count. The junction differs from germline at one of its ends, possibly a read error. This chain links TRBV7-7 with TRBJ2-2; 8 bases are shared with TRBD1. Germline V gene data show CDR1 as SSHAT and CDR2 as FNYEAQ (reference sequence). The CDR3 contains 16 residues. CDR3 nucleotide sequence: TGTGCTAGCAGCTCCGGACAGGGATGGAACACCGGGGAGCTGTTTTTT. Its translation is CASSSGQGWNTGELFF.

The CDR3 sequence is CSVLELGQYGYTF. In nucleotides, the CDR3 is TGCAGCGTTCTCGAATTGGGACAGTATGGCTACACCTTC. The V and J genes are TRBV29-1 and TRBJ1-2, with 7 nucleotides matching TRBD1. CDR3 length: 13 residues. Germline V lookup: CDR1 SQVTM, CDR2 ANQGSEA. The V and J ends lost 5 bases and 5 bases, in that order; junction bases with no gene match: 8.

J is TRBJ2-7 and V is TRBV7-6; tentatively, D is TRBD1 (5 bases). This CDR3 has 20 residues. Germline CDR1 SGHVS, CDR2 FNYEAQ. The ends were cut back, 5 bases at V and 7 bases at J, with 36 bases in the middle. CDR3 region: CASSQKKGFSRPTIESEQYF. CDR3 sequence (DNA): TGTGCCAGCAGCCAAAAAAAGGGGTTCTCCAGACCTACGATTGAGTCGGAGCAGTACTTC.

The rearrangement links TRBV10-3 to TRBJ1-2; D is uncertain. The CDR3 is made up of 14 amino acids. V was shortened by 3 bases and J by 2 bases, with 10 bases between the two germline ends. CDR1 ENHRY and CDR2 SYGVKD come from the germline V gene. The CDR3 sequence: CAISEMSGNYGYTF. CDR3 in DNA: TGTGCCATCAGTGAAATGTCAGGCAACTATGGCTACACCTTC.

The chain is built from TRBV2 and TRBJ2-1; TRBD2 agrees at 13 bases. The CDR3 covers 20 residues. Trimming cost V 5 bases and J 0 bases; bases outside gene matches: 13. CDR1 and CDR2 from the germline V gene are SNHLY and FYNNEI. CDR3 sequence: CASSPPTSGRFPSSYNEQFF. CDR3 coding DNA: TGTGCCAGCAGTCCCCCGACTAGCGGGAGGTTCCCCAGCTCCTACAATGAGCAGTTCTTC.

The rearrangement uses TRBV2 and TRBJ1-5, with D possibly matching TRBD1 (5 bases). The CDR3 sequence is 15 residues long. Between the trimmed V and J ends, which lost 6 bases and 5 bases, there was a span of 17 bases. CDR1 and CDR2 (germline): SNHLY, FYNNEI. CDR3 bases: TGTGCCAGCAGCCTGGGAGGGGAGGAGTATCAGCCCCAGCATTTT. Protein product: CASSLGGEEYQPQHF. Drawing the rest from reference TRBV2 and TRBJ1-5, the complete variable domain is EPEVTQTPSHQVTQMGQEVILRCVPISNHLYFYWYRQILGQKVEFLVSFYNNEISEKSEIFDDQFSVERPDGSNFTLKIRSTKLEDSAMYFCASSLGGEEYQPQHFGDGTRLSIL.